This T cell receptor (beta chain) came from a study of preoperative IRX-2 immunotherapy in early breast cancer. The method was immunoSEQ multiplex PCR; TCRdb's version includes in-frame clones alone and lacks a portion of them. The sample has around 28,000 clones, 65% to 85% seen once. J was trimmed by 5 bases and V by 7 bases; bases with no gene match: 9. This CDR3 contains 15 residues. In germline, CDR1 is SGHNT, CDR2 YENEEA. Treatment denoted: preoperative locoregional IRX-2 cytokine immunotherapy. Patients received preoperative, locoregional IRX-2 cytokine immunotherapy in a phase Ib study. Sequenced here: lymph node tissue, sampled before IRX-2 immunotherapy. The origin of this receptor is a human donor with breast cancer. The rearrangement joins TRBV11-3 to TRBJ2-2; TRBD2 aligns across 8 bases. The CDR3 region is CASTIRGGLTGELFF. CDR3 coding DNA: TGTGCCAGCACCATTCGGGGGGGCCTGACCGGGGAGCTGTTTTTT. Full variable domain (remainder filled in from reference TRBV11-3 and TRBJ2-2): EAGVVQSPRYKIIEKKQPVAFWCNPISGHNTLYWYLQNLGQGPELLIRYENEEAVDDSQLPKDRFSAERLKGVDSTLKIQPAELGDSAVYLCASTIRGGLTGELFFGEGSRLTVL.